One sample yielded the 14 T cell receptor beta chains listed below, sequenced in a study of blood T cell repertoires in COVID-19. The protocol was immunoSEQ multiplex PCR, while the TCRdb copy is restricted to in-frame clones and leaves out a portion. Among under 200,000 clones, roughly 80% were seen once, and the ten largest hold around 5.1%. The specimen was PBMCs or T cells enriched from blood (not recorded which). The receptors originated from a middle-aged woman with acute COVID-19.

The chain couples TRBV19 to TRBJ1-5, with D possibly TRBD1 on 6 matching bases. The V end lost 7 bases, the J end lost 6 bases, and 19 bases lay between the germline ends. Germline loops: CDR1 LNHDA, CDR2 SQIVND (reference sequence). The CDR3 extends over 15 amino acids. In nucleotides, the CDR3 is TGTGCCAGTAATGGGGGCGAGGTTGGCATTCAGCCCCAGCATTTT. It codes for CASNGGEVGIQPQHF.

The chain couples TRBV27 to TRBJ2-1; D unclear. Trimming left V 6 bases short and J 6 bases short, with 18 bases between. The germline V gene encodes CDR1 MNHEY and CDR2 SMNVEV (reference sequence). This CDR3 is 15 amino acids long. This CDR3 reads CASSLLSGRRNEQFF. The CDR3 coding sequence is TGTGCCAGCAGCCTCCTCTCTGGGCGCCGCAATGAGCAGTTCTTC.

The chain is built from TRBV7-9 and TRBJ2-1, with 7 positions matching TRBD2. V gave up 5 bases and J gave up 1 base; unmatched junction bases: 11. Germline V CDR1 and CDR2: SEHNR, FQNEAQ (reference sequence). This CDR3 has 17 residues. The DNA for the CDR3 is TGTGCCAGCAGCCCGAGTCAGACTAGCAATTCCTACAATGAGCAGTTCTTC. Residues: CASSPSQTSNSYNEQFF.

The chain links TRBV6-6 to TRBJ2-5, with 9 bases fitting TRBD2. This CDR3 contains 16 residues. The V gene's germline CDR1 is MNHNY and CDR2 SVGAGI (reference sequence). V was clipped by 6 bases and J by 4 bases; unmatched bases: 12. The CDR3 nucleotides read TGTGCCAGCAGCCGATCTGATAGCGGGAGAGGAGAGACCCAGTACTTC. Translation gives CASSRSDSGRGETQYF.

V and J are TRBV5-1 and TRBJ1-1; 7 bases agree with TRBD1. Trimming removed 2 bases from V and 1 base from J; junction bases left unmatched: 8. The CDR3 length is 16 residues. Germline-derived CDR1 and CDR2 are SGHRS and YFSETQ. The CDR3 sequence: CASSFGLGTENTEAFF. In nucleotides, the CDR3 is TGCGCCAGCAGCTTCGGGCTCGGGACAGAGAACACTGAAGCTTTCTTT.

The chain is built from TRBV5-4 and TRBJ1-1, with no clear D. The V gene lost 1 base and the J gene lost 2 bases, with 6 bases spanning the gap. Germline CDR1 SGHNT, CDR2 YYREEE (reference sequence). The CDR3 covers 13 residues. This CDR3 reads CASSLFGNTEAFF. The CDR3, as DNA: TGTGCCAGCAGCTTGTTCGGTAACACTGAAGCTTTCTTT.

The rearrangement uses TRBV4-1 and TRBJ2-3; D might be TRBD2 (6 bases). Germline-derived CDR1 and CDR2 are MGHRA and YSYEKL. The CDR3 runs to 16 residues. With 1 base removed from V and 2 bases from J, the gap between germline ends came to 13 bases. CDR3 in amino acids: CASSQGGRRHTDTQYF. CDR3 sequence (DNA): TGCGCCAGCAGCCAAGGGGGGAGGCGCCACACAGATACGCAGTATTTT.

This chain uses TRBV2 with TRBJ1-1; TRBD1 matches at 7 bases. Trimming removed 2 bases from V and 4 bases from J; junction bases left unmatched: 4. The CDR3 totals 14 residues. CDR1 and CDR2 (germline): SNHLY, FYNNEI. CDR3 in DNA: TGTGCCAGCAGTGAAAGGGGGCTCGGCACTGAAGCTTTCTTT. Protein product: CASSERGLGTEAFF. The variable domain in full, with the rest retrieved from reference TRBV2 and TRBJ1-1, is EPEVTQTPSHQVTQMGQEVILRCVPISNHLYFYWYRQILGQKVEFLVSFYNNEISEKSEIFDDQFSVERPDGSNFTLKIRSTKLEDSAMYFCASSERGLGTEAFFGQGTRLTVV.

This clone was seen only once. The V gene is TRBV7-9, the J gene TRBJ2-7, with D possibly matching TRBD1 (6 bases). The CDR3 runs to 12 residues. The V and J ends lost 0 bases and 7 bases respectively, with 7 bases between them. Germline loops: CDR1 SEHNR, CDR2 FQNEAQ (reference sequence). CDR3 loop: CASSLAGTEQYV. The DNA of the CDR3 is TGTGCCAGCAGCTTAGCGGGGACAGAGCAGTACGTC.

The chain employs TRBV5-8 and TRBJ1-2; tentatively, D is TRBD1 (6 bases). The CDR3 covers 16 residues. Trimming stripped 4 bases from V and 0 bases from J, with 16 bases between. Germline CDR1 reads SGHTS; CDR2 reads YDEGEE. The CDR3 DNA follows: TGTGCCAGCAGCGTATACAGGGCCACTACTAACTATGGCTACACCTTC. Protein product: CASSVYRATTNYGYTF.

The rearrangement links TRBV12-5 to TRBJ1-5, with D perhaps TRBD1 (5 bases). This CDR3 is built from 16 residues. Germline CDR1 LGHNT, CDR2 FRNRAP. V was cut by 2 bases and J by 6 bases, with 17 bases left in between. In DNA form, the CDR3 reads TGTGCTAGTGGTTTGAGCCAGGGAGGGCTAAGTCAGCCCCAGCATTTT. Protein: CASGLSQGGLSQPQHF.

V usage is TRBV7-2 and J usage is TRBJ2-3; 7 nucleotides line up with TRBD2. Germline-derived CDR1 and CDR2 are SGHTA and FQGNSA. The CDR3 is 14 residues long. V shed 1 base and J 6 bases; nucleotides not matched to a gene: 4. CDR3 DNA: TGTGCCAGCAGCTTAGGTGGCGGGAGTGATACGCAGTATTTT. Residues: CASSLGGGSDTQYF. Full variable domain (missing parts from reference TRBV7-2 and TRBJ2-3): GAGVSQSPSNKVTEKGKDVELRCDPISGHTALYWYRQSLGQGLEFLIYFQGNSAPDKSGLPSDRFSAERTGGSVSTLTIQRTQQEDSAVYLCASSLGGGSDTQYFGPGTRLTVL.

The V gene is TRBV29-1, the J gene TRBJ2-1; 13 bases line up with TRBD2. Unmatched junction bases numbered 4, after V lost 4 bases and J lost 1 base. CDR1 is SQVTM and CDR2 is ANQGSEA in the germline V gene. The CDR3 has 16 amino acids. DNA for the CDR3: TGCAGCGTTGCACTAGCGGGAGGGCTATCCTACAATGAGCAGTTCTTC. It codes for CSVALAGGLSYNEQFF.

This chain uses TRBV3-1 (or the pseudogene TRBV3-2) with TRBJ2-2; 9 nucleotides agree with TRBD1. The CDR3 has 16 amino acids. Per germline, CDR1 LGHDT and CDR2 YNNKEL (reference sequence). V trimming: 1 base; J trimming: 6 bases; junction bases outside the gene matches: 6. CDR3 loop: CASSQGTGDLAGELFF. CDR3 nucleotide sequence: TGTGCCAGCAGCCAAGGGACAGGGGATTTGGCCGGGGAGCTGTTTTTT.